The 20 T cell receptor beta chains given below trace back to one sample, sequenced in a study of shared clonotypes between healthy human individuals. TCRdb's copy holds only in-frame clones and misses some; the assay was immunoSEQ multiplex PCR. There are about 680,000 clones in the sample; roughly 70% occur only once, and 1.7% lies in the top ten. The specimen sequenced was memory CD4+ T cells sorted from blood. This sample's subset: CD45RA-negative fraction. The receptors come from a woman under 40 in good health.

The table lists this clone with a count of one. The genes are TRBV18 and TRBJ2-1; the D gene is possibly TRBD1 (6 bases). The germline gives CDR1 KGHSH, CDR2 LQKENI. This CDR3 region has 13 residues. Deletions cut 6 bases from V and 8 bases from J, with 14 bases between. The CDR3 is CASSFPGQDEQFF. CDR3 in DNA: TGTGCCAGCTCGTTCCCGGGACAAGATGAGCAGTTCTTC.

V and J are TRBV7-9 and TRBJ1-3, with D unclear. This CDR3 has 17 residues. Germline CDR1 is SEHNR and CDR2 is FQNEAQ (reference sequence). The V end lost 2 bases, the J end lost 2 bases, and 16 bases lay between the germline ends. The CDR3 is CASSLPPVPLAGNTIYF. The CDR3 region has the DNA TGTGCCAGCAGCTTACCACCGGTACCTCTGGCTGGAAACACCATATATTTT.

The J gene is TRBJ1-6, the V gene TRBV4-1, with 8 bases matching TRBD1. V lost 4 bases and J lost 9; bases outside the gene matches: 8. Germline CDR1 is MGHRA and CDR2 is YSYEKL. The CDR3 extends over 15 amino acids. CDR3 DNA: TGCGCCAGCAGCCGAGCGACAGGGGAGGGTTCACCCCTCCACTTT. Its protein product is CASSRATGEGSPLHF.

The rearrangement links TRBV7-2 to TRBJ2-1; TRBD2 might be the D (6 bases). V lost 1 base to trimming and J lost 7 bases, with 14 bases between them. CDR3 length: 15 residues. CDR1 SGHTA and CDR2 FQGNSA come from the germline V gene. The CDR3 reads CASSLVTGVDNEQFF. The CDR3 coding sequence is TGTGCCAGCAGCTTAGTCACGGGAGTCGATAATGAGCAGTTCTTC. The full variable domain, with the rest looked up from reference TRBV7-2 and TRBJ2-1, is GAGVSQSPSNKVTEKGKDVELRCDPISGHTALYWYRQSLGQGLEFLIYFQGNSAPDKSGLPSDRFSAERTGGSVSTLTIQRTQQEDSAVYLCASSLVTGVDNEQFFGPGTRLTVL.

This clone was detected only a few times. The gene calls are TRBV7-8 and TRBJ1-5; 7 nucleotides line up with TRBD1. Losses at the gene ends were 6 bases for V and 9 bases for J; bases not matched to a gene: 11. Per the germline V gene, CDR1 is SGHVS and CDR2 is FQNEAQ. There are 14 residues in the CDR3. The DNA of the CDR3 is TGTGCCAGCAGTCGGGGACAGAGCTTATTGCCCCAGCATTTT. As protein: CASSRGQSLLPQHF. Based on the CDR3 plus reference TRBV7-8 and TRBJ1-5, the full variable domain is GAGVSQSPRYKVAKRGQDVALRCDPISGHVSLFWYQQALGQGPEFLTYFQNEAQLDKSGLPSDRFFAERPEGSVSTLKIQRTQQEDSAVYLCASSRGQSLLPQHFGDGTRLSIL.

The chain links TRBV6-5 to TRBJ2-7; 10 nucleotides line up with TRBD2. J was trimmed by 2 bases and V by 5 bases; bases with no gene match: 3. CDR3 length: 14 residues. CDR1 is MNHEY and CDR2 is SVGAGI in the germline V gene. This CDR3 reads CASSPLAGAYEQYF. The CDR3 DNA is TGTGCCAGCAGTCCCCTAGCGGGGGCCTACGAGCAGTACTTC.

The CDR3 here is CASIRTSGRGSYEQYF. The CDR3 nucleotides read TGCGCCAGCATCCGGACTAGCGGGAGGGGCTCCTACGAGCAGTACTTC. The gene calls are TRBV23-1 and TRBJ2-7, with TRBD2 matching 15 bases. TRBV23-1 is placed among ORFs of uncertain function. This CDR3 has 16 residues. J lost 0 bases, V lost 7 bases, and 4 bases had no gene match.

This chain links TRBV30 with TRBJ2-2, with D unresolved. CDR3 length: 13 amino acids. V was trimmed by 3 bases and J by 4 bases, leaving 9 bases between them. The germline V gene has CDR1 GTSNPN and CDR2 SVGIG (reference sequence). The CDR3 protein is CAWRRQSTGELFF. CDR3 DNA sequence: TGTGCCTGGAGGCGGCAGTCCACCGGGGAGCTGTTTTTT.

This clone was recorded only once. In nucleotides, the CDR3 is TGTGCCAGCACCCCGCCAGGGAGGACTGAAGCTTTCTTT. Protein sequence: CASTPPGRTEAFF. This sequence joins TRBV11-2 and TRBJ1-1; D perhaps matches TRBD1 (5 bases). The ends were cut back, 7 bases at V and 5 bases at J, with 14 bases in the middle. Germline V gives CDR1 SGHAT, CDR2 FQNNGV. This CDR3 has 13 residues.

This rearrangement joins TRBV20-1 to TRBJ2-5; D unclear. The ends were cut back, 7 bases at V and 3 bases at J, with 9 bases in the middle. CDR3 length: 11 residues. Germline CDR1 DFQATT, CDR2 SNEGSKA (reference sequence). CDR3 region: CSGFREETQYF. DNA for the CDR3: TGCAGTGGTTTTAGGGAAGAGACCCAGTACTTC.

The chain employs TRBV5-1 and TRBJ1-1; D ambiguous. Per germline, CDR1 SGHRS and CDR2 YFSETQ. Trimming cost V 7 bases and J 1 base, with 17 bases left between them. The CDR3 contains 15 residues. In DNA form, the CDR3 reads TGCGCCAGCGAACGACGGGAGATAGGGAACACTGAAGCTTTCTTT. This sequence encodes CASERREIGNTEAFF.

The chain links TRBV7-3 to TRBJ2-5; 9 nucleotides match TRBD2. The CDR3 totals 13 residues. The J segment lost 3 bases and the V segment lost 8 bases, leaving 4 bases of the junction unmatched. Per germline, CDR1 SGHTA and CDR2 FQGTGA. Written as DNA, the CDR3 is TGTGCCAGCGGTATAGCGGGAGAAGAGACCCAGTACTTC. Residues: CASGIAGEETQYF.

A few counts support this clone. The chain has TRBV19 and TRBJ1-5; maybe TRBD1 (6 bases). The germline CDR1 and CDR2 sequences are LNHDA and SQIVND (reference sequence). The CDR3 extends over 14 amino acids. V lost 6 bases to trimming and J lost 6 bases, with 15 bases between them. The CDR3 DNA is TGTGCCAGTAGCCAGACAGGAGGCTTTCAGCCCCAGCATTTT. Protein product: CASSQTGGFQPQHF.

This sequence joins TRBV4-1 and TRBJ2-3; 11 bases match TRBD1. The germline CDR1 and CDR2 sequences are MGHRA and YSYEKL. Trimming took 5 bases from V and 6 from J; bases not matched to a gene: 13. This CDR3 is 17 amino acids long. This CDR3 reads CASSFRPGQGGSDTQYF. In DNA, the CDR3 is TGCGCCAGCAGCTTCAGACCGGGACAGGGGGGTTCGGATACGCAGTATTTT.

V is TRBV19 and J is TRBJ2-3, with 9 bases identical to TRBD2. The germline gives CDR1 LNHDA, CDR2 SQIVND (reference sequence). The CDR3 is 16 amino acids. J lost 5 bases, V lost 2 bases, and 8 bases had no gene match. The CDR3 reads CASSILGGRAEDTQYF. CDR3 nucleotide sequence: TGTGCCAGTAGTATACTCGGCGGGAGGGCGGAAGATACGCAGTATTTT. The variable domain in full, completed from reference TRBV19 and TRBJ2-3, reads DGGITQSPKYLFRKEGQNVTLSCEQNLNHDAMYWYRQDPGQGLRLIYYSQIVNDFQKGDIAEGYSVSREKKESFPLTVTSAQKNPTAFYLCASSILGGRAEDTQYFGPGTRLTVL.

The V call is TRBV7-2, the J call TRBJ1-2; 8 bases line up with TRBD1. Germline V CDR1 and CDR2: SGHTA, FQGNSA. The length of the CDR3 is 15 residues. V was pared by 6 bases and J by 8 bases, with 14 bases of the junction left unmatched. The chain's CDR3 is CASSSKRQGAGGYTF. For the CDR3, the DNA is TGTGCCAGCAGTTCAAAACGGCAGGGGGCTGGAGGCTACACCTTC.

Here the CDR3 reads CAPYRRDREFGQPQHF. CDR3 in DNA: TGTGCCCCTTACCGCCGGGACAGGGAGTTCGGTCAGCCCCAGCATTTT. The chain joins TRBV5-4 to TRBJ1-5; 9 bases agree with TRBD1. The CDR3 runs to 16 residues. CDR1 and CDR2 from the germline V gene are SGHNT and YYREEE (reference sequence). Germline trimming cut 10 bases from V and 6 bases from J; bases unmatched to any gene: 17.

The chain links TRBV2 to TRBJ1-1; maybe TRBD1 (5 bases). Trimming cost V 4 bases and J 4 bases, with 16 bases left between them. The germline V gene has CDR1 SNHLY and CDR2 FYNNEI. The length of the CDR3 is 15 residues. The DNA for the CDR3 is TGTGCCAGCAGTGCGTTACTGGGGGAAAGCACTGAAGCTTTCTTT. Its translation is CASSALLGESTEAFF.

V usage is TRBV14 and J usage is TRBJ2-7; D may be TRBD2 (5 bases). V was trimmed by 4 bases and J by 1 base, leaving 11 bases between them. The length of the CDR3 is 14 residues. CDR1 is SGHDN and CDR2 is FVKESK in the germline V gene. The CDR3 here is CASSRGSGSYEQYF. The CDR3 DNA reads as TGTGCCAGCAGCCGAGGGTCCGGGTCCTACGAGCAGTACTTC.

The CDR3: CASSQSAVAGPYEQYF. CDR3 nucleotides: TGTGCCAGCAGCCAGTCCGCGGTAGCGGGACCCTACGAGCAGTACTTC. The chain combines TRBV11-3 with TRBJ2-7; TRBD2 matches at 8 bases. The CDR3 covers 16 residues. Germline lookup yields CDR1 SGHNT and CDR2 YENEEA. The junction had 11 bases not matched to a gene; V was cut back by 5 bases and J by 2 bases.